Presented here are 30 T cell receptor beta chains from one specimen sequenced in a study of blood T cell repertoires in COVID-19. Clones were sequenced by immunoSEQ multiplex PCR, and TCRdb holds only the in-frame ones, with some missing. The sample carries roughly 320,000 clones, about 90% recorded once. The sample consisted of peripheral blood. These receptors all stem from a woman aged 45-65 years with COVID-19, enrolled during active disease.

The chain carries TRBV6-6 and TRBJ2-3, with 8 bases fitting TRBD2. Germline V gene data show CDR1 as MNHNY and CDR2 as SVGAGI (reference sequence). V was pared by 2 bases and J by 1 base, with 2 bases of the junction left unmatched. The CDR3 is made up of 15 amino acids. The CDR3 nucleotides are TGTGCCAGCAGTTACCGAGCGGGGGGCACAGATACGCAGTATTTT. As protein: CASSYRAGGTDTQYF.

The rearrangement uses TRBV25-1 and TRBJ1-2; D might be TRBD1 (5 bases). This CDR3 comprises 15 residues. The V end lost 6 bases, the J end lost 7 bases, and 21 bases lay between the germline ends. The germline V gene has CDR1 MGHDK and CDR2 SYGVNS. The CDR3 sequence: CASRRSRVGSGGYTF. The DNA for the CDR3 is TGTGCCAGCAGGAGGAGCAGGGTTGGGTCTGGTGGCTACACCTTC.

This clone was counted only a few times. The chain has TRBV2 and TRBJ1-6; maybe TRBD1 (5 bases). Per the germline V gene, CDR1 is SNHLY and CDR2 is FYNNEI. The ends were cut back, 3 bases at V and 7 bases at J, with 16 bases in the middle. CDR3 length: 16 amino acids. The CDR3 region has the DNA TGTGCCAGCAGTGACGGAGGGGCAGGGCCAAATTCACCCCTCCACTTT. As protein: CASSDGGAGPNSPLHF.

J is TRBJ2-1 and V is TRBV7-3, with TRBD2 as a possible D gene (6 bases). The germline V gene has CDR1 SGHTA and CDR2 FQGTGA. CDR3 length: 13 amino acids. V dropped 5 bases and J dropped 12 bases, with 17 bases sitting between them. The CDR3 DNA follows: TGTGCCAGCAGCGGAGGGGCGGGGCTAACGCAGTTCTTC. This translates into CASSGGAGLTQFF. The entire variable domain, with the rest obtained from reference TRBV7-3 and TRBJ2-1, is as follows: GAGVSQTPSNKVTEKGKYVELRCDPISGHTALYWYRQSLGQGPEFLIYFQGTGAADDSGLPNDRFFAVRPEGSVSTLKIQRTERGDSAVYLCASSGGAGLTQFFGPGTRLTVL.

This chain connects TRBV3-1 (or the pseudogene TRBV3-2) to TRBJ2-7; D is possibly TRBD2 (5 bases). The CDR3 contains 15 residues. CDR1 is LGHDT and CDR2 is YNNKEL in the germline V gene (reference sequence). Trimming removed 3 bases from V and 11 bases from J, with 23 bases in between. CDR3 region: CASSQNPGLVIAEYF. CDR3 nucleotides: TGTGCCAGCAGCCAGAACCCGGGATTAGTGATCGCCGAGTACTTC.

This clone came up once. V usage is TRBV11-2 and J usage is TRBJ2-5, with 7 bases identical to TRBD1. CDR3 length: 14 amino acids. Germline V gene lookup returns CDR1 SGHAT and CDR2 FQNNGV. Trimming took 5 bases from V and 2 from J; bases not matched to a gene: 5. The CDR3 sequence: CASSGQDLQETQYF. Here the CDR3 DNA reads TGTGCCAGCAGCGGACAGGACTTACAAGAGACCCAGTACTTC.

This clone turned up a few times. The chain has TRBV4-1 and TRBJ2-7; D is perhaps TRBD2 (6 bases). The V end lost 0 bases, the J end lost 2 bases, and 11 bases lay between the germline ends. Germline V gives CDR1 MGHRA, CDR2 YSYEKL. This CDR3 has 15 residues. CDR3 coding DNA: TGCGCCAGCAGCCAAGAAATAGCGGAGGCCTACGAGCAGTACTTC. Its protein is CASSQEIAEAYEQYF.

The chain joins TRBV11-2 to TRBJ2-7; D gene unclear. Per germline, CDR1 SGHAT and CDR2 FQNNGV. The CDR3 is made up of 13 amino acids. The V and J ends lost 1 base and 3 bases respectively, with 7 bases between them. CDR3 nucleotide sequence: TGTGCCAGCAGCTTAGGGCTGAACTACGAGCAGTACTTC. This translates into CASSLGLNYEQYF.

The chain links TRBV7-2 to TRBJ2-5; TRBD2 agrees at 9 bases. CDR3 length: 17 amino acids. With 1 base clipped from V and 2 bases from J, the junction kept 8 bases outside the gene matches. Germline-derived CDR1 and CDR2 are SGHTA and FQGNSA. CDR3 in amino acids: CASSLGGIAGGQETQYF. The CDR3 DNA reads TGTGCCAGCAGCTTAGGAGGGATTGCGGGAGGGCAAGAGACCCAGTACTTC.

The chain links TRBV5-1 to TRBJ2-3, with D maybe TRBD2 (6 bases). V was trimmed by 5 bases and J by 3 bases, leaving 10 bases between them. The CDR3 loop spans 13 amino acids. CDR1 is SGHRS, CDR2 YFSETQ, per germline. CDR3 protein: CASSVRETDTQYF. Here the CDR3 DNA reads TGCGCCAGCAGTGTACGGGAGACAGATACGCAGTATTTT.

The J gene is TRBJ2-1, the V gene TRBV7-9; 10 bases map to TRBD2. The CDR3 consists of 17 residues. V lost 7 bases, J lost 2 bases, and 11 bases stayed unmatched. Germline-derived CDR1 and CDR2 are SEHNR and FQNEAQ (reference sequence). CDR3 in DNA: TGTGCCAGCACTACGACGCTAGCGGGAGTGACCTACAATGAGCAGTTCTTC. It specifies CASTTTLAGVTYNEQFF.

The rearrangement uses TRBV10-3 and TRBJ1-3; D is undetermined. Germline V lookup: CDR1 ENHRY, CDR2 SYGVKD. Trimming removed 1 base at V and 0 bases at J, with 19 bases between. CDR3 length: 19 residues. CDR3 nucleotide sequence: TGTGCCATCAGTGAGTACGTGGCAAACCAACAGAGCTCTGGAAACACCATATATTTT. This translates into CAISEYVANQQSSGNTIYF.

This clone was observed a handful of times. The chain couples TRBV5-6 to TRBJ2-1; 10 bases line up with TRBD1. Germline CDR1 reads SGHDT; CDR2 reads YYEEEE. The CDR3 is made up of 14 amino acids. With 4 bases clipped from V and 4 bases from J, the junction kept 2 bases outside the gene matches. The DNA for the CDR3 is TGTGCCAGCAGCCGGGACAGGGGTTACAATGAGCAGTTCTTC. Its protein product is CASSRDRGYNEQFF.

This clone was observed once. The rearrangement uses TRBV10-3 and TRBJ2-3; no reliable D call. V dropped 4 bases and J dropped 6 bases, with 17 bases sitting between them. The V gene's germline CDR1 is ENHRY and CDR2 SYGVKD. The CDR3 runs 15 residues. CDR3 protein: CAISVGTILMDTQYF. The CDR3 DNA sequence: TGTGCCATCAGTGTAGGTACTATTCTCATGGATACGCAGTATTTT.

V is TRBV29-1 and J is TRBJ1-1, with a tentative D call TRBD1 (5 bases). Germline assignment: CDR1 SQVTM and CDR2 ANQGSEA. This CDR3 is 14 amino acids long. V was shortened by 0 bases and J by 3 bases, with 11 bases between the two germline ends. CDR3 in DNA: TGCAGCGTTGAAGACAGGGTTCTGGACACTGAAGCTTTCTTT. It yields the protein CSVEDRVLDTEAFF.

The table lists this clone with many counts. This chain uses TRBV6-4 with TRBJ1-1; D may be TRBD1 (6 bases). CDR1 is MRHNA and CDR2 is SNTAGT in the germline V gene. This CDR3 contains 14 residues. Trimming removed 7 bases from V and 1 base from J, with 13 bases in between. The CDR3, as DNA: TGTGCCAGCACAAAGGGGGACGGGAACACTGAAGCTTTCTTT. Translated: CASTKGDGNTEAFF.

The DNA of the CDR3 is TGCGCCAGCAGCCAACAGGGTCAATATGGCTACACCTTC. Translating gives CASSQQGQYGYTF. The chain uses TRBV4-3 and TRBJ1-2, with a possible D match to TRBD1 (5 bases). This CDR3 region has 13 residues. Per germline, CDR1 LGHNA and CDR2 YSLEER. Trimming left V 2 bases short and J 5 bases short, with 9 bases between.

The rearrangement uses TRBV7-9 and TRBJ1-1; D is unclear. Trimming pared 1 base from V and 6 bases from J, leaving 12 bases between. Germline V gene data show CDR1 as SEHNR and CDR2 as FQNEAQ (reference sequence). CDR3 length equals 14 residues. DNA for the CDR3: TGTGCCAGCAGCTTAGAGGTCAGGTCCGCTGAAGCTTTCTTT. Translation gives CASSLEVRSAEAFF. Full variable domain (outside the CDR3, taken from reference TRBV7-9 and TRBJ1-1): DTGVSQNPRHKITKRGQNVTFRCDPISEHNRLYWYRQTLGQGPEFLTYFQNEAQLEKSRLLSDRFSAERPKGSFSTLEIQRTEQGDSAMYLCASSLEVRSAEAFFGQGTRLTVV.

The V gene is TRBV7-9, the J gene TRBJ1-5; 9 nucleotides line up with TRBD1. There are 15 residues in the CDR3. Germline V gene lookup returns CDR1 SEHNR and CDR2 FQNEAQ (reference sequence). Trimming cost V 3 bases and J 4 bases; bases outside gene matches: 4. This CDR3 reads CASSFEGTGNQPQHF. The CDR3 DNA reads as TGTGCCAGCAGCTTCGAAGGGACAGGGAATCAGCCCCAGCATTTT.

The CDR3 region is CASSTQGGLSKNIQYF. The CDR3 nucleotides read TGTGCCAGCAGCACACAGGGTGGCCTTTCCAAAAACATTCAGTACTTC. The chain has TRBV7-2 and TRBJ2-4; TRBD1 is a possible D gene (6 bases). CDR3 size: 16 residues. Germline CDR1 SGHTA, CDR2 FQGNSA. V lost 5 bases and J 2 bases, leaving 16 bases between the germline ends.

The rearrangement links TRBV10-3 to TRBJ1-1; a weak D match, TRBD1 (5 bases). Trimming stripped 0 bases from V and 4 bases from J, with 12 bases between. The CDR3 is 15 amino acids. In germline, CDR1 is ENHRY, CDR2 SYGVKD. CDR3 sequence reads: CAISESAGDGTEAFF. In DNA, the CDR3 is TGTGCCATCAGTGAGTCGGCGGGGGACGGCACTGAAGCTTTCTTT.

This chain joins TRBV5-6 and TRBJ1-1, with D perhaps matching TRBD1 (6 bases). This CDR3 comprises 13 residues. V shed 4 bases and J shed 3 bases, with 10 bases lying between them. CDR1 is SGHDT and CDR2 is YYEEEE in the germline V gene. The CDR3 nucleotides are TGTGCCAGCAGCAACAGGGTTGACACTGAAGCTTTCTTT. Its translation: CASSNRVDTEAFF.

The J gene is TRBJ1-6, the V gene TRBV30, with TRBD1 as a possible D gene (5 bases). Trimming shortened V by 0 bases and J by 10 bases, and 13 bases separated the two germline ends. This CDR3 has 14 amino acids. Germline V gives CDR1 GTSNPN, CDR2 SVGIG (reference sequence). CDR3 protein: CAWSVTGPISPLHF. CDR3 DNA sequence: TGTGCCTGGAGTGTAACAGGTCCCATATCACCCCTCCACTTT.

The V and J genes are TRBV24-1 and TRBJ2-3; D gene ambiguous. Per the germline V gene, CDR1 is KGHDR and CDR2 is SFDVKD. Trimming removed 6 bases at V and 2 bases at J, with 8 bases between. This CDR3 is 13 amino acids long. The chain's CDR3 is CATSKAPTDTQYF. The CDR3 bases are TGTGCCACCAGTAAAGCCCCCACAGATACGCAGTATTTT.

CDR3 region: CASSDPGWVYEQYF. The CDR3 nucleotides are TGTGCCAGCAGCGACCCGGGGTGGGTCTACGAGCAGTACTTC. V and J are TRBV9 and TRBJ2-7, with D possibly TRBD2 on 5 matching bases. V was shortened by 3 bases and J by 3 bases, with 13 bases between the two germline ends. This CDR3 comprises 14 residues. Germline V gene sequence: CDR1 SGDLS, CDR2 YYNGEE.

The chain couples TRBV19 to TRBJ1-5; the D gene is possibly TRBD1 (6 bases). V dropped 4 bases and J dropped 2 bases, with 9 bases sitting between them. This CDR3 has 14 residues. Germline assignment: CDR1 LNHDA and CDR2 SQIVND (reference sequence). This CDR3 reads CASSKGGGNQPQHF. CDR3 sequence (DNA): TGTGCCAGTAGTAAGGGGGGGGGCAATCAGCCCCAGCATTTT.

The genes are TRBV3-1 (or the pseudogene TRBV3-2) and TRBJ1-1, with D possibly being TRBD1 (5 bases). V was clipped by 4 bases and J by 7 bases, with 10 bases between them. The CDR3 sequence is 12 residues long. Germline V gives CDR1 LGHDT, CDR2 YNNKEL (reference sequence). The CDR3 sequence is CASSPAGGEAFF. The CDR3 DNA reads TGTGCCAGCAGCCCGGCGGGGGGTGAAGCTTTCTTT.

The chain combines TRBV5-6 with TRBJ1-1, with D tentatively TRBD1 (6 bases). The CDR3 covers 13 residues. Between the trimmed V and J ends, which lost 2 bases and 5 bases, there was a span of 10 bases. Germline CDR1 SGHDT, CDR2 YYEEEE. The CDR3 nucleotides are TGTGCCAGCAGCTTCGGGGGGCCTACTGAAGCTTTCTTT. This codes for CASSFGGPTEAFF. The full variable domain, rest sourced from reference TRBV5-6 and TRBJ1-1, is DAGVTQSPTHLIKTRGQQVTLRCSPKSGHDTVSWYQQALGQGPQFIFQYYEEEERQRGNFPDRFSGHQFPNYSSELNVNALLLGDSALYLCASSFGGPTEAFFGQGTRLTVV.

The J gene is TRBJ2-5, the V gene TRBV7-2, with D unclear. This CDR3 is built from 13 residues. V dropped 0 bases and J dropped 9 bases, with 11 bases sitting between them. The germline V gene encodes CDR1 SGHTA and CDR2 FQGNSA. The CDR3 spells CASSLAQDSAQYF. The CDR3 DNA reads as TGTGCCAGCAGCTTAGCGCAGGATTCAGCCCAGTACTTC.

The chain couples TRBV29-1 to TRBJ1-2; D gene ambiguous. Germline-derived CDR1 and CDR2 are SQVTM and ANQGSEA. The CDR3 totals 15 residues. The V and J ends lost 2 bases and 6 bases respectively, with 19 bases between them. As DNA, the CDR3 is TGCAGCGTTGAACCATGGGCAGGCCCTCTTGATGGCTACACCTTC. This translates into CSVEPWAGPLDGYTF.